Following are 29 T cell receptor beta chains from one sample sequenced in a study of spatial heterogeneity in lung cancer. TCRdb reprocessed the 5' RACE reads via MiXCR and lists one record per CDR3 protein. The sample holds about 1,500 distinct CDR3 sequences; around 25% are singletons and the top ten take approximately 62%. Time point noted: sample taken at primary tumor resection. The study sequenced unsorted whole RNA from tumor, nontumor lung or frozen PBMC. Sequenced here: PBMCs, sampled at surgery. These receptors all stem from a male donor with early-stage non-small cell lung cancer.

The chain is built from TRBV29-1 and TRBJ2-1; D unclear. CDR3 size: 12 residues. Germline assignment: CDR1 SQVTM and CDR2 ANQGSEA. V was clipped by 6 bases and J by 8 bases, with 14 bases between them. In DNA, the CDR3 is TGCAGCGTCGAGGATTTTGGGGATGAGCAGTTCTTC. Translated: CSVEDFGDEQFF.

This clonotype was seen repeatedly, ten times or more. The chain recombines TRBV6-2 or TRBV6-3 with TRBJ2-1; 11 bases line up with TRBD2. The J segment lost 7 bases and the V segment lost 7 bases, leaving 9 bases of the junction unmatched. Germline CDR1 reads MNHEY; CDR2 reads SVGEGT. There are 15 residues in the CDR3. The CDR3 reads CASKYLAGGVNEQFF. CDR3 DNA sequence: TGTGCCAGCAAATATCTAGCGGGAGGAGTAAATGAGCAGTTCTTC.

The genes are TRBV27 and TRBJ2-7; D may be TRBD2 (7 bases). Germline CDR1 is MNHEY and CDR2 is SMNVEV (reference sequence). The CDR3 is made up of 11 amino acids. Trimming removed 6 bases from V and 11 bases from J, with 14 bases in between. This CDR3 reads CASRIQGGEYF. The CDR3 nucleotides read TGTGCCAGCAGAATACAGGGAGGGGAGTACTTC.

In its sample, this clonotype was seen many times. This chain links TRBV20-1 with TRBJ1-5; perhaps TRBD1 as D (6 bases). Germline V gives CDR1 DFQATT, CDR2 SNEGSKA (reference sequence). The V gene lost 2 bases and the J gene lost 2 bases, with 22 bases spanning the gap. This CDR3 is built from 18 residues. The DNA for the CDR3 is TGCAGTGCTAGAAGCGCCGGTCTTAGGGGGGTGGGCAATCAGCCCCAGCATTTT. Protein product: CSARSAGLRGVGNQPQHF.

This clonotype has a count of ten or more. This chain connects TRBV5-1 to TRBJ2-1; 9 bases map to TRBD2. This CDR3 is 17 amino acids long. CDR1 is SGHRS, CDR2 YFSETQ, per germline. Trimming took 0 bases from V and 4 from J; bases not matched to a gene: 8. CDR3: CASSLAGGRVGYNEQFF. As DNA, the CDR3 is TGCGCCAGCAGCTTGGCAGGCGGGAGGGTGGGGTACAATGAGCAGTTCTTC.

This clonotype is medium-sized in the sample. The rearrangement links TRBV24-1 to TRBJ2-2, with 8 nucleotides matching TRBD2. V lost 9 bases to trimming and J lost 1 base; unmatched junction nucleotides: 6. Germline V gives CDR1 KGHDR, CDR2 SFDVKD. The CDR3 sequence is 15 residues long. The CDR3 DNA is TGTGCCACCTCTGAACGGGGGGGGAACACCGGGGAGCTGTTTTTT. It specifies CATSERGGNTGELFF.

The J gene is TRBJ1-5, the V gene TRBV2; possible D gene TRBD1, 5 bases. Looked up from germline, CDR1 is SNHLY and CDR2 is FYNNEI. V was trimmed by 8 bases and J by 5 bases, leaving 19 bases between them. The CDR3 is made up of 15 amino acids. CDR3 region: CASGRGTGGHQPQHF. DNA for the CDR3: TGTGCCAGCGGTAGGGGAACCGGCGGCCATCAGCCCCAGCATTTT.

The V and J genes are TRBV6-6 and TRBJ2-2, with D possibly matching TRBD2 (6 bases). Germline CDR1 is MNHNY and CDR2 is SVGAGI (reference sequence). This CDR3 comprises 15 residues. The ends were cut back, 8 bases at V and 2 bases at J, with 15 bases in the middle. CDR3 sequence: CASRKLRENTGELFF. The CDR3 bases are TGTGCCAGCCGAAAGTTGCGGGAAAACACCGGGGAGCTGTTTTTT.

This clonotype qualifies as medium-sized (0.01 to 0.1%). This rearrangement joins TRBV6-2 or TRBV6-3 to TRBJ2-2; D might be TRBD1 (6 bases). The V and J ends lost 5 bases and 2 bases respectively, with 12 bases between them. The CDR3 has 15 amino acids. Germline assignment: CDR1 MNHEY and CDR2 SVGEGT. CDR3 loop: CASSLQDSNTGELFF. The CDR3 bases are TGTGCCAGCAGTCTCCAGGACAGCAACACCGGGGAGCTGTTTTTT.

This clonotype was counted only a few times. The gene calls are TRBV6-2 or TRBV6-3 and TRBJ2-3, with unresolved D. V lost 4 bases and J lost 0, with 5 bases in between. There are 13 residues in the CDR3. CDR1 is MNHEY, CDR2 SVGEGT, per germline. CDR3 sequence: CASSSDSTDTQYF. In DNA form, the CDR3 reads TGTGCCAGCAGTTCGGACAGCACAGATACGCAGTATTTT.

The CDR3 region is CASSSDRGLGEQFF. CDR3 nucleotide sequence: TGTGCCAGCAGCTCGGACAGGGGGCTTGGTGAGCAGTTCTTC. The rearrangement links TRBV7-3 to TRBJ2-1; 11 nucleotides line up with TRBD1. Losses at the gene ends were 4 bases for V and 9 bases for J; bases not matched to a gene: 5. This CDR3 is 14 amino acids long. Germline V lookup: CDR1 SGHTA, CDR2 FQGTGA.

V usage is TRBV18 and J usage is TRBJ2-1; D may correspond to TRBD1 or TRBD2 (5 bases each). The CDR3 is 13 amino acids. V lost 5 bases to trimming and J lost 10 bases, with 15 bases between them. Germline CDR1 reads KGHSH; CDR2 reads LQKENI. The CDR3 DNA reads TGTGCCAGCTCAGACTCCCGGGACCGAGAGCAGTTCTTC. Translating gives CASSDSRDREQFF.

The chain couples TRBV6-5 to TRBJ2-7; a weak D match, TRBD1 (7 bases). This CDR3 is built from 14 residues. V lost 5 bases to trimming and J lost 3 bases, with 14 bases between them. Germline CDR1 and CDR2: MNHEY and SVGAGI. The CDR3 spells CASSRQGGGYEQYF. The CDR3 nucleotides are TGTGCCAGCAGTCGACAGGGAGGCGGCTACGAGCAGTACTTC.

The chain employs TRBV20-1 and TRBJ2-7; 7 bases align to TRBD1. Germline V gives CDR1 DFQATT, CDR2 SNEGSKA (reference sequence). J gave up 3 bases and V 2 bases, and 7 bases lay outside the gene matches. The CDR3 is made up of 14 amino acids. The CDR3, as DNA: TGCAGTGCTAGACGACAGGGAATCTTCTACGAGCAGTACTTC. Its protein is CSARRQGIFYEQYF.

The chain carries TRBV7-6 and TRBJ2-3, with 7 bases lining up with TRBD2. CDR3 size: 15 residues. V was clipped by 1 base and J by 1 base; unmatched bases: 2. CDR1 and CDR2 (germline): SGHVS, FNYEAQ. CDR3 in amino acids: CASSLGGGRTDTQYF. In DNA, the CDR3 is TGTGCCAGCAGCTTAGGCGGGGGACGCACAGATACGCAGTATTTT.

This clonotype counts as medium-sized. The chain carries TRBV6-1 and TRBJ1-2; D ambiguous. Trimming pared 3 bases from V and 4 bases from J, leaving 12 bases between. The CDR3 contains 14 residues. Per germline, CDR1 MNHNS and CDR2 SASEGT. CDR3 in DNA: TGTGCCAGCAGTGACGGGGTCCCCACCTATGGCTACACCTTC. It is translated as CASSDGVPTYGYTF.

This clonotype showed up many times. The rearrangement uses TRBV20-1 and TRBJ2-2, with TRBD1 matching over 8 bases. With 6 bases clipped from V and 5 bases from J, the junction kept 8 bases outside the gene matches. The germline CDR1 and CDR2 sequences are DFQATT and SNEGSKA (reference sequence). The CDR3 covers 14 residues. CDR3 region: CSARGQGETGELFF. DNA for the CDR3: TGCAGTGCCAGGGGGCAGGGGGAAACCGGGGAGCTGTTTTTT.

This clonotype showed up many times. V is TRBV23-1 and J is TRBJ1-4, with TRBD1 matching 7 bases. TRBV23-1 is annotated as an ORF whose role is uncertain. This CDR3 spans 17 amino acids. V trimming: 0 bases; J trimming: 6 bases; junction bases outside the gene matches: 10. The CDR3 DNA reads as TGCGCCAGCAGTCAATCTTCCCGGACAGGAGGGGATGAAAAACTGTTTTTT. It encodes CASSQSSRTGGDEKLFF.

Judged by abundance, this clonotype is medium-sized. The chain couples TRBV7-8 to TRBJ2-7, with D possibly called TRBD1 or TRBD2 (5 bases each). The CDR3 is 14 amino acids. Trimming stripped 5 bases from V and 6 bases from J, with 17 bases between. CDR1 SGHVS and CDR2 FQNEAQ come from the germline V gene. The CDR3 loop is CASSRGAGLTEQYF. CDR3 bases: TGTGCCAGCAGCAGAGGGGCAGGGTTGACCGAGCAGTACTTC.

This clonotype qualifies as large. The genes are TRBV18 and TRBJ1-1; D remains unclear. Trimming took off 8 bases at V and 4 bases at J, with 11 bases between the two ends. Per the germline V gene, CDR1 is KGHSH and CDR2 is LQKENI. This CDR3 contains 12 residues. In nucleotides, the CDR3 is TGTGCCAGCAAGGTGGGGATCACTGAAGCTTTCTTT. Amino acid sequence: CASKVGITEAFF.

This clonotype is labeled as medium-sized (0.01 to 0.1%). The CDR3 loop reads CASSQWETDYYEQYV. The DNA for the CDR3 is TGCGCCAGCAGTCAATGGGAGACCGATTACTACGAGCAGTACGTC. The chain uses TRBV23-1 and TRBJ2-7, with D possibly TRBD2 on 5 matching bases. TRBV23-1 is an ORF for which the function is uncertain. V dropped 1 base and J dropped 3 bases, with 13 bases sitting between them. This CDR3 has 15 residues.

By proportion, this clonotype is hyperexpanded. This chain joins TRBV20-1 and TRBJ2-5, with TRBD1 matching 9 bases. The germline V gene encodes CDR1 DFQATT and CDR2 SNEGSKA (reference sequence). Unmatched junction bases numbered 13, after V lost 5 bases and J lost 9 bases. CDR3 size: 14 residues. The CDR3 reads CSAVSGQGALAQYF. The CDR3 DNA is TGCAGTGCTGTCTCGGGACAGGGAGCTTTGGCCCAGTACTTC.

V is TRBV21-1 and J is TRBJ1-2. TRBV21-1 is annotated as a pseudogene. The CDR3 has 13 residues. The CDR3 is CASSKQGRYGYTF. CDR3 DNA sequence: TGTGCCAGCAGCAAACAGGGCCGATATGGCTACACCTTC.

This clonotype is medium-sized (0.01 to 0.1%). The chain is built from TRBV23-1 and TRBJ2-5; 8 bases agree with TRBD2. TRBV23-1 is filed as an ORF, its function uncertain. After removal of 0 bases from V and 1 base from J, the junction contained 10 bases not matched to a gene. CDR3 length: 18 residues. Here the CDR3 reads CASSQSPPSGHCQETQYF. The CDR3, as DNA: TGCGCCAGCAGTCAATCCCCTCCTAGCGGGCACTGCCAAGAGACCCAGTACTTC.

This clonotype was observed once. The chain combines TRBV29-1 with TRBJ2-5; TRBD1 matches 9 bases. The ends lost 4 bases at V and 6 bases at J; junction bases unmatched: 6. Germline values: CDR1 SQVTM, CDR2 ANQGSEA. The CDR3 sequence is 13 residues long. The CDR3 here is CSVVGQGIQTQYF. The CDR3 DNA sequence: TGCAGCGTTGTTGGACAGGGGATCCAGACCCAGTACTTC. The full variable domain, in which reference TRBV29-1 and TRBJ2-5 provide the parts outside the CDR3, is SAVISQKPSRDICQRGTSLTIQCQVDSQVTMMFWYRQQPGQSLTLIATANQGSEATYESGFVIDKFPISRPNLTFSTLTVSNMSPEDSSIYLCSVVGQGIQTQYFGPGTRLLVL.

In its sample, this clonotype is medium-sized. This chain connects TRBV19 to TRBJ1-2, with 12 bases aligning to TRBD1. Germline lookup yields CDR1 LNHDA and CDR2 SQIVND (reference sequence). CDR3 length: 15 residues. V trimming: 9 bases; J trimming: 5 bases; junction bases outside the gene matches: 10. Written as DNA, the CDR3 is TGTGCCAGCTCCCGGGACAGGGGGCTGAGGTATGGCTACACCTTC. It codes for CASSRDRGLRYGYTF.

This rearrangement joins TRBV6-5 to TRBJ1-1; 7 bases fit TRBD1. There are 14 residues in the CDR3. V lost 6 bases, J lost 4 bases, and 8 bases stayed unmatched. The germline CDR1 and CDR2 sequences are MNHEY and SVGAGI. The CDR3 DNA sequence: TGTGCCAGCAGCCGACAGGGAAAGGCCACTGAAGCTTTCTTT. Protein: CASSRQGKATEAFF.

A few counts support this clonotype. The chain employs TRBV5-6 and TRBJ1-4, with D possibly matching TRBD1 (5 bases). With 1 base removed from V and 3 bases from J, the gap between germline ends came to 10 bases. This CDR3 is built from 15 residues. Looked up from germline, CDR1 is SGHDT and CDR2 is YYEEEE. CDR3 DNA sequence: TGTGCCAGCAGCTTGTCGACAGCACCTAATGAAAAACTGTTTTTT. Its translation: CASSLSTAPNEKLFF.

This clonotype was counted only a few times. CDR3 DNA: TGTGCCAGCAGTGAAGAAGGAATAGTGGGGGTCCTAGCCAAAAACATTCAGTACTTC. Translated: CASSEEGIVGVLAKNIQYF. The V call is TRBV6-1, the J call TRBJ2-4; D is possibly TRBD1 or TRBD2 (5 bases each). This CDR3 spans 19 amino acids. Germline V CDR1 and CDR2: MNHNS, SASEGT. The V gene lost 1 base and the J gene lost 0 bases, with 19 bases spanning the gap.